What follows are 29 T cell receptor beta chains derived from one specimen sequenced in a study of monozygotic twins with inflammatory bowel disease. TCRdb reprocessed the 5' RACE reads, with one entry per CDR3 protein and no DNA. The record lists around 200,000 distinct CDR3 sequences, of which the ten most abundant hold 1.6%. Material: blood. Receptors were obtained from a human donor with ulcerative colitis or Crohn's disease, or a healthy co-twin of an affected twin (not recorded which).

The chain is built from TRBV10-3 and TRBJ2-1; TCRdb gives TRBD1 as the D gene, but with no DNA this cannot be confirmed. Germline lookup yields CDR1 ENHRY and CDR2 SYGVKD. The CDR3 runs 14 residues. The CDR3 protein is CAVLRDTYYNEQFF.

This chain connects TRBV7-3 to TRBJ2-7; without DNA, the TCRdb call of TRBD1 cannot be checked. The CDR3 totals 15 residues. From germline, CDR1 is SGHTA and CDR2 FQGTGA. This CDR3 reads CASSLDPGGSYEQYF.

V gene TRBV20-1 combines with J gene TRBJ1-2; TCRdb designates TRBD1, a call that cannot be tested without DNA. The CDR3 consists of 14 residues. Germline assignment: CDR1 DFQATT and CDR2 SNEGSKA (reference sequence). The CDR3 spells CSARGDSKTYGYTF.

CDR3 in amino acids: CASSLGSSTVGYGYTF. The chain recombines TRBV5-4 with TRBJ1-2. Germline V gene lookup returns CDR1 SGHNT and CDR2 YYREEE (reference sequence). The CDR3 runs to 16 residues.

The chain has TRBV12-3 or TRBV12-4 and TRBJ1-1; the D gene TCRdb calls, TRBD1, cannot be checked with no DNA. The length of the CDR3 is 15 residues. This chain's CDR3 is CASSPYRGRGTEAFF.

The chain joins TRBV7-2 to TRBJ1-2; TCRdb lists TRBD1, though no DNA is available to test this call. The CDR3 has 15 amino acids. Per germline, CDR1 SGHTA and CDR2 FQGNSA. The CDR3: CASSPNSGQTHGYTF. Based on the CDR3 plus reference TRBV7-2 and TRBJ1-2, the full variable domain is GAGVSQSPSNKVTEKGKDVELRCDPISGHTALYWYRQSLGQGLEFLIYFQGNSAPDKSGLPSDRFSAERTGGSVSTLTIQRTQQEDSAVYLCASSPNSGQTHGYTFGSGTRLTVV.

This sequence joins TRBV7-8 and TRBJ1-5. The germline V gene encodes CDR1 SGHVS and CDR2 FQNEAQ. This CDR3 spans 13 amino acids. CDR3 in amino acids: CASSLAHTGPQHF.

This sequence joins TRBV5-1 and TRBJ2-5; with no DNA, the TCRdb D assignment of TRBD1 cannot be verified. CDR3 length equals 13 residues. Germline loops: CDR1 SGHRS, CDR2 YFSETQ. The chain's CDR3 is CASSYGQQETQYF.

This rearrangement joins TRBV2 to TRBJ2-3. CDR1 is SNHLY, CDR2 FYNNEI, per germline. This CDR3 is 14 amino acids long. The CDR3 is CASSGQIRTDTQYF.

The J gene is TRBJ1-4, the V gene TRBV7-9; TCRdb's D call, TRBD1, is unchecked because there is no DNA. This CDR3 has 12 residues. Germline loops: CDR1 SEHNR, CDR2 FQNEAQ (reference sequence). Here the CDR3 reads CASRRDREKLFF.

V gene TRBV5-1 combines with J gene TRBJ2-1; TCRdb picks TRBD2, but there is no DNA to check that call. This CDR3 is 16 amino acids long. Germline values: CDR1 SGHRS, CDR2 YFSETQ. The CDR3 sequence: CASRVGGTKAADEQFF.

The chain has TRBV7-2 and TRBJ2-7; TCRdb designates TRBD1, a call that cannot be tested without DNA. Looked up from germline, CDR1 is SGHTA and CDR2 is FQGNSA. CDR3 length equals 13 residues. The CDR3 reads CASSLTGSGEQYF. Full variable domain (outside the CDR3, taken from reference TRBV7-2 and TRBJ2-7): GAGVSQSPSNKVTEKGKDVELRCDPISGHTALYWYRQSLGQGLEFLIYFQGNSAPDKSGLPSDRFSAERTGGSVSTLTIQRTQQEDSAVYLCASSLTGSGEQYFGPGTRLTVT.

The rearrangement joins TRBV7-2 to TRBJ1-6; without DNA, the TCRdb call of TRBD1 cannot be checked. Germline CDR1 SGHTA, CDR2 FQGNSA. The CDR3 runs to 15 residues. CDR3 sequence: CASSPRTAYNSPLHF.

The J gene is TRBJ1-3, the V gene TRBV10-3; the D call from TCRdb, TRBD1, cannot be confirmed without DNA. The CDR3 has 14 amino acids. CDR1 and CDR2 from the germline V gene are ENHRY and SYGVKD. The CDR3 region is CAIREWTGTDTIYF.

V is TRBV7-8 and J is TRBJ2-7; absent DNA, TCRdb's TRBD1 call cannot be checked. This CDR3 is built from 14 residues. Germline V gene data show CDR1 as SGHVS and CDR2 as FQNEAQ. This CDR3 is CASSLRDSLYEQYF.

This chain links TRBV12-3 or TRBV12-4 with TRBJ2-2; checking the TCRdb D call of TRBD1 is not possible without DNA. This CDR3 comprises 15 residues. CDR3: CASSPGGVGPGELFF.

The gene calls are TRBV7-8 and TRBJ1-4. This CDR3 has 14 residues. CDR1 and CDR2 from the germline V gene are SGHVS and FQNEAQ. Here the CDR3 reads CASSPWRGEEKLFF.

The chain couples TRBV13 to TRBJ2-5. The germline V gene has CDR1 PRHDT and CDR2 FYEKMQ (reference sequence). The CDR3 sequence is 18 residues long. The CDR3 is CASSLRNNGWHSQETQYF.

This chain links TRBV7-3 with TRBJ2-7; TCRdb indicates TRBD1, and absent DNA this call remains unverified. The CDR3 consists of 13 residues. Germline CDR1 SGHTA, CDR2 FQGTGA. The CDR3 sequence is CASSSDRGGEQYF.

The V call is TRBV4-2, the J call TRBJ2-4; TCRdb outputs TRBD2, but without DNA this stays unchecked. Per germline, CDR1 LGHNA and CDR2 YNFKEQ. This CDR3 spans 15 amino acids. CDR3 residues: CASSREGPTGNIQYF.

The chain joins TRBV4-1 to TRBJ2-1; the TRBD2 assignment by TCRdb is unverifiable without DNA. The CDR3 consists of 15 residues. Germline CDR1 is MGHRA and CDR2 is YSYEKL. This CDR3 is CASSQEGSGLLEQFF.

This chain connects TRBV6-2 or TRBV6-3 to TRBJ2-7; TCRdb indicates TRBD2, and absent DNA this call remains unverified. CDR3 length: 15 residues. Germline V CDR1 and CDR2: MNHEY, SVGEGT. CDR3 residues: CASSSGGFVSYEQYF.

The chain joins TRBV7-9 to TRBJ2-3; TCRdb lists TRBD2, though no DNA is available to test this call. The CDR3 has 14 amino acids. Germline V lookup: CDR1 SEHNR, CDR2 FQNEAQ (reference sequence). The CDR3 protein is CASSSRGGEDTQYF.

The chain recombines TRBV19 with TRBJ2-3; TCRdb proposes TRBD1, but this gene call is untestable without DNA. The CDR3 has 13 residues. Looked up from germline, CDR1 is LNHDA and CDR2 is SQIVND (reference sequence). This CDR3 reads CASRRDSTDTQYF.

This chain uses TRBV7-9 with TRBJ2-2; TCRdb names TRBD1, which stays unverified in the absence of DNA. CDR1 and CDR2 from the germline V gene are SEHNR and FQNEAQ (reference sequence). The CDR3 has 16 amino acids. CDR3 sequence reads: CASGVSGGRNTGELFF.

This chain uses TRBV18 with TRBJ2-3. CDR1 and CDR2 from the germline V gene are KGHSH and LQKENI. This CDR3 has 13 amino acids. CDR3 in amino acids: CASSPPSLDTQYF.

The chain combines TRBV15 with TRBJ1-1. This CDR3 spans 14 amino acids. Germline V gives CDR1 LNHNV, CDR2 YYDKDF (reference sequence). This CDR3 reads CATSREVGNYEAFF.

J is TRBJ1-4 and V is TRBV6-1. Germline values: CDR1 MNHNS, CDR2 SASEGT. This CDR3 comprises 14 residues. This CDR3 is CASSGSGLSEKLFF.

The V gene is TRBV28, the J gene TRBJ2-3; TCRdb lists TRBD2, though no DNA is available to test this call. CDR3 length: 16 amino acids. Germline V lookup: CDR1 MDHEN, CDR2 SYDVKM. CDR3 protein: CASSSPVSGGGRAQYF.